This T cell receptor beta chain was identified during a study of blood T cell repertoires in COVID-19. In assigning cohorts, the study relied on participant-reported clinical history. Assay used: immunoSEQ multiplex PCR; TCRdb lists only in-frame clones, some missing. In the table there are 260,000 or so clones, about 80% of which are singletons. The CDR3 is 17 residues long. Germline assignment: CDR1 SEHNR and CDR2 FQNEAQ (reference sequence). The ends lost 3 bases at V and 1 base at J; junction bases unmatched: 8. The V gene is TRBV7-9, the J gene TRBJ1-1; 10 bases are shared with TRBD1. This sequence was found in a woman aged 40-49 years who had been exposed to COVID-19. The sequencing input was PBMCs or T cells enriched from blood (not recorded which). CDR3 sequence reads: CASSFYRGQGENTEAFF. The CDR3 DNA reads TGTGCCAGCAGCTTTTATAGAGGACAGGGGGAGAACACTGAAGCTTTCTTT. Looking up the rest from reference TRBV7-9 and TRBJ1-1 gives the full variable domain: DTGVSQNPRHKITKRGQNVTFRCDPISEHNRLYWYRQTLGQGPEFLTYFQNEAQLEKSRLLSDRFSAERPKGSFSTLEIQRTEQGDSAMYLCASSFYRGQGENTEAFFGQGTRLTVV.